Below, one T cell receptor (beta chain) is given with its context. In germline, CDR1 is SGHAT, CDR2 FQNNGV. The V gene lost 0 bases and the J gene lost 0 bases, with 12 bases spanning the gap. This CDR3 region has 17 residues. This sample stems from a study of blood T cell repertoires in COVID-19. Looking at the study overall: The United States, Italy and Spain were the sources of the acute and convalescent COVID-19 samples.

Methods used by the authors: Counts of nucleated cells, estimated from reference gene primer amplification, were obtained. TCRdb's table, derived via immunoSEQ multiplex PCR, lists solely in-frame clones and lacks some. Clonal size and the V and J genes are those of that table, whereas D and trimming came from the DNA. The table has roughly 430,000 clones, roughly 84% seen once. Exposed participants encountered a COVID-19 case during the 2 weeks preceding study entry. This TCR came from a woman aged 18-29 years who had been exposed to COVID-19. The chain carries TRBV11-2 and TRBJ1-3; tentatively, D is TRBD1 (5 bases). Specimen: PBMCs or T cells enriched from blood (not recorded which). In DNA, the CDR3 is TGTGCCAGCAGCTTAGAGGTCCGGGGGGGCTCTGGAAACACCATATATTTT. Its protein is CASSLEVRGGSGNTIYF.